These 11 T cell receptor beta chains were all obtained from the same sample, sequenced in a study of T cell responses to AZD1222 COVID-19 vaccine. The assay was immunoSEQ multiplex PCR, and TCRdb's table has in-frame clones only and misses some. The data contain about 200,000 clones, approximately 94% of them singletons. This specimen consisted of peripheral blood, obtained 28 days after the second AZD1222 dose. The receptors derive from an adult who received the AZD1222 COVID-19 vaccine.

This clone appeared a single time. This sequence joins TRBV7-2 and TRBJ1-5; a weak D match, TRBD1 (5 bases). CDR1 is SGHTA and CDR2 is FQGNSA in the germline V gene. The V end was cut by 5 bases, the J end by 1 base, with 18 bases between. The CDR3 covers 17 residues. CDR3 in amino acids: CASSPQGQLDSNQPQHF. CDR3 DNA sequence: TGTGCCAGCAGCCCCCAGGGTCAGCTCGACAGCAATCAGCCCCAGCATTTT.

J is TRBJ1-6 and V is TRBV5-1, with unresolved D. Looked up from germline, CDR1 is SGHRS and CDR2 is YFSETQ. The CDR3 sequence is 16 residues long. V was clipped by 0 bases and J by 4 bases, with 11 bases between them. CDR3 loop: CASSLAGSQYNSPLHF. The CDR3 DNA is TGCGCCAGCAGCTTGGCCGGTTCACAGTATAATTCACCCCTCCACTTT.

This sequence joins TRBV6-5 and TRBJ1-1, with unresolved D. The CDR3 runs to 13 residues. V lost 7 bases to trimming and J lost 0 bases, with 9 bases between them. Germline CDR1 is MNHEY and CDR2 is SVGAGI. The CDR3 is CASKPILNTEAFF. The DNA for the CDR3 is TGTGCCAGCAAGCCGATTCTGAACACTGAAGCTTTCTTT.

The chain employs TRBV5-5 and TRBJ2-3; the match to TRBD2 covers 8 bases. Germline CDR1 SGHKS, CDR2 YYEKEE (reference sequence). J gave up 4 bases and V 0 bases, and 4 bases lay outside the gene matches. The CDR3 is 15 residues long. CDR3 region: CASSLGLAGSDTQYF. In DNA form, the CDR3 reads TGTGCCAGCAGCTTGGGCCTAGCGGGCTCAGATACGCAGTATTTT.

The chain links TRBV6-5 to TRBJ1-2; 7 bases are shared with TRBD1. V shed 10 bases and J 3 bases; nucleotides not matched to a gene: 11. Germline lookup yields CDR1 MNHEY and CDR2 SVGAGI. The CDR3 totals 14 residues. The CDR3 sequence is CATTRDSLHYGYTF. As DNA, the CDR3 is TGTGCCACCACCCGGGACAGCCTACACTATGGCTACACCTTC.

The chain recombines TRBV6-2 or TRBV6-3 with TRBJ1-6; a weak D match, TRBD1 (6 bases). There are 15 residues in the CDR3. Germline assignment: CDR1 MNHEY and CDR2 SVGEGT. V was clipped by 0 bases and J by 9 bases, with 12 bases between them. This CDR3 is CASSYSRGVRSPLHF. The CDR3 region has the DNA TGTGCCAGCAGTTACTCGAGGGGGGTGCGTTCACCCCTCCACTTT.

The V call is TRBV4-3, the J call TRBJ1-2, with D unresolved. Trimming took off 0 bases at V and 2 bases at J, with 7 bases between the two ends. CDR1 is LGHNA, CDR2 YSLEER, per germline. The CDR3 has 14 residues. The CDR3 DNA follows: TGCGCCAGCAGCCAAGACGTGGGGAACTATGGCTACACCTTC. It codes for CASSQDVGNYGYTF.

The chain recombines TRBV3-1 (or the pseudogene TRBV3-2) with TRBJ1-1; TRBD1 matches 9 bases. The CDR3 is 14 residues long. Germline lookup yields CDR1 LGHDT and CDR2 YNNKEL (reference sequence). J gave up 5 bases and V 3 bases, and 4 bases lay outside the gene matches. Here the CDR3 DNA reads TGTGCCAGCAGCCATACACAGGGGGCGACTGAAGCTTTCTTT. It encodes CASSHTQGATEAFF.

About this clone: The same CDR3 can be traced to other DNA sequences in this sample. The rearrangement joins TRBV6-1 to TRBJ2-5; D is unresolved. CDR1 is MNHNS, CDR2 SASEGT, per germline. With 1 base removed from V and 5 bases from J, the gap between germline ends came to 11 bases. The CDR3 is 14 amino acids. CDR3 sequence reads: CASSEGEGRETQYF. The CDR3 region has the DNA TGTGCCAGCAGTGAAGGTGAAGGGCGGGAGACCCAGTACTTC.

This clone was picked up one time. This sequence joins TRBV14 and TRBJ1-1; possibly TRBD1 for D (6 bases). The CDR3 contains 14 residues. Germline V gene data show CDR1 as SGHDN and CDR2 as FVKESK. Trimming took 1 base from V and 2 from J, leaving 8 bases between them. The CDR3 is CASSQVQGNTEAFF. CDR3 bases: TGTGCCAGCAGCCAAGTACAGGGTAACACTGAAGCTTTCTTT.

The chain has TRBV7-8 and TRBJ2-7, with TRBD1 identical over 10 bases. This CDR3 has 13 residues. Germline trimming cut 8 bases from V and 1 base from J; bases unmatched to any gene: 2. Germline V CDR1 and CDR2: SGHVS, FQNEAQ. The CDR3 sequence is CASRGQGSYEQYF. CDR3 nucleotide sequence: TGTGCCAGCCGGGGACAGGGGTCCTACGAGCAGTACTTC.